Sequencing of this T cell receptor (beta chain) was carried out in a study of T cells in Graves' hyperthyroidism and ophthalmopathy. Study-level findings and limits: Among clonotypes expanded in thyroid above 0.001, most were also found in blood. With a median lead of approximately 6 months before onset, the model predicted ophthalmopathy. Ophthalmopathy was told apart from stable hyperthyroidism by a 13 V-J model.

Amplification yielded TCR beta CDR3 regions, with RNA transcripts as the source. A first-round RT-PCR of the TCR CDR3 used the HTBI primer set. TCRdb re-analysed the multiplex PCR reads in MiXCR, keeping a single row per CDR3 protein. The sample records roughly 580,000 distinct CDR3 sequences, roughly 50% being singletons. The V gene lost 0 bases and the J gene lost 4 bases, with 3 bases spanning the gap. Per germline, CDR1 SEHNR and CDR2 FQNEAQ (reference sequence). CDR3 length: 12 residues. This clonotype has at least ten counts. Its antigen remains unidentified. The genes are TRBV7-9 and TRBJ1-1, with D uncertain. The sample taken for sequencing was peripheral blood or thyroid tissue (not recorded which). The sequence was obtained from a woman between 18 and 30 years old with Graves' hyperthyroidism. The chain's CDR3 is CASSLAGTEAFF. The CDR3 DNA reads TGTGCCAGCAGCTTAGCGGGCACTGAAGCTTTCTTT.